These 31 T cell receptor beta chains share one sample of origin, sequenced in a study of Ad26.COV2.S vaccination and SARS-CoV-2 variants. The treatment was: about 20 received Ad26.COV2.S at low or high dose, single or two shots; roughly five received placebo; per-sample allocation not given. At day 63 after the first vaccine or placebo injection, samples were drawn. Clones were sequenced by immunoSEQ multiplex PCR, and TCRdb holds only the in-frame ones, with some missing. The table lists almost 400,000 clones, 89% of them singletons. This sample comprised peripheral blood, obtained in a trial of Ad26.COV2.S vaccine versus placebo. The receptors come from a person aged 18-65 years who received the Ad26.COV2.S COVID-19 vaccine or a placebo.

The V and J genes are TRBV28 and TRBJ2-2; the D gene is possibly TRBD2 (6 bases). The germline CDR1 and CDR2 sequences are MDHEN and SYDVKM. Trimming removed 6 bases from V and 7 bases from J, with 12 bases in between. The CDR3 has 13 amino acids. CDR3 protein: CASSQREIGELFF. CDR3 nucleotides: TGTGCCAGCAGCCAACGGGAGATCGGGGAGCTGTTTTTT.

The chain couples TRBV30 to TRBJ2-1; D is perhaps TRBD2 (6 bases). The CDR3 consists of 13 residues. Germline loops: CDR1 GTSNPN, CDR2 SVGIG (reference sequence). V gave up 8 bases and J gave up 3 bases, with 14 bases separating them. CDR3 DNA sequence: TGTGCCCACCGTCGACTAGGCTACAATGAGCAGTTCTTC. As protein: CAHRRLGYNEQFF.

The chain links TRBV24-1 to TRBJ1-2; possibly TRBD1 for D (6 bases). The germline gives CDR1 KGHDR, CDR2 SFDVKD. V lost 4 bases and J 2 bases, leaving 16 bases between the germline ends. The CDR3 runs to 16 residues. For the CDR3, the DNA is TGTGCCACCAGTGAGGGCGGACAGACTAGAAACTATGGCTACACCTTC. The encoded protein is CATSEGGQTRNYGYTF.

The rearrangement uses TRBV19 and TRBJ2-3; 7 nucleotides align to TRBD2. CDR1 LNHDA and CDR2 SQIVND come from the germline V gene (reference sequence). The junction had 14 bases not matched to a gene; V was cut back by 1 base and J by 1 base. The CDR3 has 19 amino acids. CDR3 loop: CASSIVAPGRELRTDTQYF. The CDR3 DNA reads as TGTGCCAGTAGTATAGTGGCCCCCGGGCGGGAGCTCCGCACAGATACGCAGTATTTT.

The rearrangement joins TRBV30 to TRBJ1-6; D ambiguous. The CDR3 spans 12 residues. V was shortened by 0 bases and J by 8 bases, with 5 bases between the two germline ends. Germline CDR1 is GTSNPN and CDR2 is SVGIG (reference sequence). Here the CDR3 reads CAWSVPYSPLHF. The DNA for the CDR3 is TGTGCCTGGAGTGTACCGTATTCACCCCTCCACTTT.

The chain recombines TRBV4-1 with TRBJ1-6, with no clear D. Deletions cut 3 bases from V and 5 bases from J, with 11 bases between. This CDR3 is 15 amino acids long. Germline V gene data show CDR1 as MGHRA and CDR2 as YSYEKL. In DNA form, the CDR3 reads TGCGCCAGCAGCCACTCCGGACGGAATAATTCACCCCTCCACTTT. This encodes CASSHSGRNNSPLHF.

This rearrangement joins TRBV19 to TRBJ2-6; TRBD1 agrees at 9 bases. Germline trimming cut 6 bases from V and 0 bases from J; bases unmatched to any gene: 12. CDR3 length: 19 amino acids. Per germline, CDR1 LNHDA and CDR2 SQIVND (reference sequence). The CDR3 bases are TGTGCCAGTAGGGTGGGGCCGGGACAGGGTTCCTCTGGGGCCAACGTCCTGACTTTC. Its translation is CASRVGPGQGSSGANVLTF.

The rearrangement uses TRBV15 and TRBJ1-1; 9 bases map to TRBD1. Germline V gene sequence: CDR1 LNHNV, CDR2 YYDKDF (reference sequence). CDR3 length: 18 amino acids. J gave up 3 bases and V 1 base, and 12 bases lay outside the gene matches. The CDR3 reads CATSRVPGQGKVYTEAFF. DNA of the CDR3: TGTGCCACCAGCAGAGTCCCCGGACAGGGGAAGGTATACACTGAAGCTTTCTTT. Drawing the rest from reference TRBV15 and TRBJ1-1, the complete variable domain is DAMVIQNPRYQVTQFGKPVTLSCSQTLNHNVMYWYQQKSSQAPKLLFHYYDKDFNNEADTPDNFQSRRPNTSFCFLDIRSPGLGDTAMYLCATSRVPGQGKVYTEAFFGQGTRLTVV.

V is TRBV6-5 and J is TRBJ1-1; D is uncertain. Trimming cost V 4 bases and J 1 base, with 10 bases left between them. The CDR3 contains 14 residues. Germline-derived CDR1 and CDR2 are MNHEY and SVGAGI. CDR3 nucleotide sequence: TGTGCCAGCAGTTCTCTACCGGGGAACACTGAAGCTTTCTTT. It encodes CASSSLPGNTEAFF.

The chain joins TRBV19 to TRBJ2-4, with TRBD1 matching over 8 bases. The CDR3 totals 15 residues. The J segment lost 8 bases and the V segment lost 7 bases, leaving 13 bases of the junction unmatched. Germline CDR1 LNHDA, CDR2 SQIVND (reference sequence). CDR3 DNA sequence: TGTGCCAGTACGGACAGGGCTGGGGCTCGGGACATTCAGTACTTC. This encodes CASTDRAGARDIQYF.

This sequence joins TRBV5-1 and TRBJ1-2, with 9 bases matching TRBD1. The CDR3 runs 14 residues. Germline V gene lookup returns CDR1 SGHRS and CDR2 YFSETQ. V lost 2 bases to trimming and J lost 8 bases; unmatched junction nucleotides: 7. CDR3 residues: CASSLDRTGEGYTF. The CDR3 coding sequence is TGCGCCAGCAGCTTAGACCGGACAGGGGAAGGCTACACCTTC.

This chain connects TRBV9 to TRBJ2-7, with unresolved D. The CDR3 is 14 amino acids. Trimming took 3 bases from V and 6 from J, leaving 16 bases between them. Germline V gene data show CDR1 as SGDLS and CDR2 as YYNGEE. The CDR3 region is CASSADRSMGEQYF. The CDR3 bases are TGTGCCAGCAGCGCCGACCGGAGTATGGGCGAGCAGTACTTC.

This sequence joins TRBV11-2 and TRBJ2-7, with D perhaps matching TRBD2 (6 bases). Trimming removed 1 base at V and 3 bases at J, with 19 bases between. Germline CDR1 is SGHAT and CDR2 is FQNNGV. The CDR3 is made up of 17 amino acids. The CDR3 is CASSLGAVRGPIYEQYF. CDR3 bases: TGTGCCAGCAGCTTAGGGGCAGTGCGGGGCCCCATCTACGAGCAGTACTTC.

The V gene is TRBV30, the J gene TRBJ2-3, with unresolved D. Per germline, CDR1 GTSNPN and CDR2 SVGIG (reference sequence). This CDR3 region has 13 residues. V lost 3 bases and J 5 bases, leaving 12 bases between the germline ends. CDR3 nucleotide sequence: TGTGCCTGGAGAAGAGACTTCCAAGATACGCAGTATTTT. Protein product: CAWRRDFQDTQYF.

V and J are TRBV6-1 and TRBJ2-7, with 12 bases identical to TRBD2. From germline, CDR1 is MNHNS and CDR2 SASEGT. CDR3 length: 16 amino acids. Germline trimming cut 3 bases from V and 5 bases from J; bases unmatched to any gene: 8. The chain's CDR3 is CASSDRLAGGPDEQYF. CDR3 nucleotide sequence: TGTGCCAGCAGTGATCGTCTAGCGGGAGGGCCGGACGAGCAGTACTTC.

The rearrangement joins TRBV5-4 to TRBJ2-3; no firm D call. V lost 4 bases and J lost 1, with 10 bases in between. This CDR3 is built from 14 residues. From germline, CDR1 is SGHNT and CDR2 YYREEE (reference sequence). CDR3 loop: CASSPRQGTDTQYF. In DNA form, the CDR3 reads TGTGCCAGCAGCCCGCGGCAGGGCACAGATACGCAGTATTTT.

This clone appeared once. The J gene is TRBJ2-3, the V gene TRBV10-1, with TRBD2 matching over 13 bases. The V and J ends lost 4 bases and 1 base, in that order; junction bases with no gene match: 2. This CDR3 region has 16 residues. The germline CDR1 and CDR2 sequences are WNHNN and SYGVQD (reference sequence). The CDR3 DNA is TGCGCCAGCAGTGGGACTAGCGGGAGTGGCACAGATACGCAGTATTTT. Protein sequence: CASSGTSGSGTDTQYF.

Remarks on this clone: This sample also contains other DNA sequences that code for the same CDR3. The chain uses TRBV27 and TRBJ2-7; no clear D gene. CDR3 length: 11 amino acids. With 5 bases removed from V and 4 bases from J, the gap between germline ends came to 6 bases. Germline CDR1 is MNHEY and CDR2 is SMNVEV (reference sequence). The CDR3 coding sequence is TGTGCCAGCAGTCTGGGGTACGAGCAGTACTTC. Translation gives CASSLGYEQYF.

The chain uses TRBV9 and TRBJ1-1; D remains ambiguous. From germline, CDR1 is SGDLS and CDR2 YYNGEE. The CDR3 is 14 residues long. V was pared by 0 bases and J by 1 base, with 7 bases between. As DNA, the CDR3 is TGTGCCAGCAGCGTAGGGTGGGGGAACACTGAAGCTTTCTTT. Amino acids: CASSVGWGNTEAFF.

The V gene is TRBV9, the J gene TRBJ2-1; D might be TRBD1 or TRBD2, each matching 5 bases. Germline loops: CDR1 SGDLS, CDR2 YYNGEE. The CDR3 is 14 amino acids. V was clipped by 0 bases and J by 5 bases, with 9 bases between them. Here the CDR3 reads CASSVGGINNEQFF. CDR3 bases: TGTGCCAGCAGCGTAGGGGGGATTAACAATGAGCAGTTCTTC.

The chain is built from TRBV7-9 and TRBJ1-5; 7 bases agree with TRBD1. Germline V gene sequence: CDR1 SEHNR, CDR2 FQNEAQ (reference sequence). The CDR3 has 16 amino acids. Trimming at V came to 1 base and at J to 7 bases, leaving 10 bases not matched to a gene. Here the CDR3 reads CASSLVAGGVGQPQHF. The CDR3, as DNA: TGTGCCAGCAGCTTAGTCGCAGGGGGAGTGGGGCAGCCCCAGCATTTT.

This clone was detected only once. V is TRBV6-2 or TRBV6-3 and J is TRBJ2-7; D uncertain. Trimming removed 6 bases at V and 0 bases at J, with 6 bases between. Per the germline V gene, CDR1 is MNHEY and CDR2 is SVGEGT. This CDR3 is built from 12 residues. Written as DNA, the CDR3 is TGTGCCAGCAGCCGCCTCTCCTACGAGCAGTACTTC. Protein: CASSRLSYEQYF.

This clone is a singleton in its sample. This chain connects TRBV2 to TRBJ2-1, with 8 bases lining up with TRBD2. V shed 7 bases and J 8 bases; nucleotides not matched to a gene: 16. Germline V gene sequence: CDR1 SNHLY, CDR2 FYNNEI. The CDR3 runs 16 residues. As DNA, the CDR3 is TGTGCCAGCACCCCAACAGCTAGCGGGCTCGGGCATGAGCAGTTCTTC. Protein sequence: CASTPTASGLGHEQFF. Full variable domain (outside the CDR3, taken from reference TRBV2 and TRBJ2-1): EPEVTQTPSHQVTQMGQEVILRCVPISNHLYFYWYRQILGQKVEFLVSFYNNEISEKSEIFDDQFSVERPDGSNFTLKIRSTKLEDSAMYFCASTPTASGLGHEQFFGPGTRLTVL.

J is TRBJ1-4 and V is TRBV25-1; D is possibly TRBD1 (5 bases). The CDR3 has 16 amino acids. Trimming removed 5 bases at V and 5 bases at J, with 18 bases between. Germline V gives CDR1 MGHDK, CDR2 SYGVNS. The DNA for the CDR3 is TGTGCCAGCAGTCCCGCCGCCGGGACGGGGAATGAAAAACTGTTTTTT. Its translation: CASSPAAGTGNEKLFF. Full variable domain (outside the CDR3, taken from reference TRBV25-1 and TRBJ1-4): EADIYQTPRYLVIGTGKKITLECSQTMGHDKMYWYQQDPGMELHLIHYSYGVNSTEKGDLSSESTVSRIRTEHFPLTLESARPSHTSQYLCASSPAAGTGNEKLFFGSGTQLSVL.

The chain carries TRBV5-1 and TRBJ1-1; 7 positions agree with TRBD1. CDR1 is SGHRS, CDR2 YFSETQ, per germline. The CDR3 contains 15 residues. V shed 3 bases and J 1 base; nucleotides not matched to a gene: 6. CDR3 DNA: TGCGCCAGCAGCTCATGGGGACAGCCGAACACTGAAGCTTTCTTT. The encoded protein is CASSSWGQPNTEAFF.

The genes are TRBV29-1 and TRBJ1-2; 9 bases line up with TRBD1. J lost 5 bases, V lost 7 bases, and 8 bases had no gene match. Germline-derived CDR1 and CDR2 are SQVTM and ANQGSEA. The CDR3 contains 13 residues. The CDR3 DNA is TGCAGCGGCAAGACAGGGGGGTGGTATGGCTACACCTTC. Protein: CSGKTGGWYGYTF.

The chain links TRBV27 to TRBJ2-7; D gene ambiguous. In germline, CDR1 is MNHEY, CDR2 SMNVEV (reference sequence). This CDR3 comprises 12 residues. Trimming removed 3 bases at V and 3 bases at J, with 6 bases between. For the CDR3, the DNA is TGTGCCAGCAGTTTCACCCGCTACGAGCAGTACTTC. Encoded protein: CASSFTRYEQYF.

V gene TRBV5-1 combines with J gene TRBJ2-3; TRBD1 or TRBD2 may be the D gene (5 bases each). V was cut by 3 bases and J by 5 bases, with 13 bases left in between. This CDR3 is built from 14 residues. The germline V gene encodes CDR1 SGHRS and CDR2 YFSETQ. The CDR3 DNA reads TGCGCCAGCAGCTCCCCCGGGGCCGGAGATACGCAGTATTTT. The encoded protein is CASSSPGAGDTQYF. Complete variable domain (other parts from reference TRBV5-1 and TRBJ2-3): KAGVTQTPRYLIKTRGQQVTLSCSPISGHRSVSWYQQTPGQGLQFLFEYFSETQRNKGNFPGRFSGRQFSNSRSEMNVSTLELGDSALYLCASSSPGAGDTQYFGPGTRLTVL.

V is TRBV19 and J is TRBJ1-2; TRBD1 matches 12 bases. The junction had 16 bases not matched to a gene; V was cut back by 4 bases and J by 4 bases. The germline V gene encodes CDR1 LNHDA and CDR2 SQIVND (reference sequence). The CDR3 totals 19 residues. CDR3 nucleotide sequence: TGTGCCAGTAGTAGGGGCCATACGGGACAGGGGGCGCGGTTCTATGGCTACACCTTC. Encoded protein: CASSRGHTGQGARFYGYTF.

The chain links TRBV9 to TRBJ1-1; D ambiguous. Germline V gene lookup returns CDR1 SGDLS and CDR2 YYNGEE. The CDR3 totals 14 residues. V lost 0 bases and J lost 3, with 9 bases in between. CDR3 DNA sequence: TGTGCCAGCAGCGTAGATGTGGCGGACACTGAAGCTTTCTTT. Protein sequence: CASSVDVADTEAFF. Filled out from reference TRBV9 and TRBJ1-1, the complete variable domain reads DSGVTQTPKHLITATGQRVTLRCSPRSGDLSVYWYQQSLDQGLQFLIQYYNGEERAKGNILERFSAQQFPDLHSELNLSSLELGDSALYFCASSVDVADTEAFFGQGTRLTVV.

The gene calls are TRBV7-2 and TRBJ2-2, with D maybe TRBD2 (5 bases). This CDR3 has 18 residues. The V end lost 2 bases, the J end lost 5 bases, and 21 bases lay between the germline ends. Germline V gene lookup returns CDR1 SGHTA and CDR2 FQGNSA. The DNA of the CDR3 is TGTGCCAGCAGCTTATCAGCATTTCGGGGTGGGATGACCGGGGAGCTGTTTTTT. Translated: CASSLSAFRGGMTGELFF.